In its sample, the clone carrying this TCR beta chain was seen many times. The antigen remains undetermined. Germline V gene data show CDR1 as SGHTA and CDR2 as FQGNSA. The CDR3 is 13 residues long. V was trimmed by 4 bases and J by 4 bases, leaving 10 bases between them. This entry comes from a study of T cell repertoires in cytomegalovirus infection. On the study more broadly: In public TCR beta signatures, there were indications of both CMV infection and matching HLA type.

General study points: CMV-specific HLA-C-restricted TCR beta clonotypes dominated the ex vivo response. CMV carriers having the relevant HLA were flagged by cumulative public TCR beta family frequency.

MiXCR, applied by TCRdb to the reads, yields one record per CDR3 protein. The sample lists about 97,000 distinct CDR3 sequences, more than 15% seen once, with around 8.5% in the top ten. The sequence was obtained from a human donor in good health (CMV status not recorded). Some clones in this sample may be carry-over from other donors' samples. The chain is built from TRBV7-2 and TRBJ2-5; a weak D match, TRBD1 (5 bases). Sequencing was done on a sample of PBMCs. Here the CDR3 reads CASSSQQGETQYF. The CDR3 bases are TGTGCCAGCAGCTCACAGCAGGGAGAGACCCAGTACTTC.